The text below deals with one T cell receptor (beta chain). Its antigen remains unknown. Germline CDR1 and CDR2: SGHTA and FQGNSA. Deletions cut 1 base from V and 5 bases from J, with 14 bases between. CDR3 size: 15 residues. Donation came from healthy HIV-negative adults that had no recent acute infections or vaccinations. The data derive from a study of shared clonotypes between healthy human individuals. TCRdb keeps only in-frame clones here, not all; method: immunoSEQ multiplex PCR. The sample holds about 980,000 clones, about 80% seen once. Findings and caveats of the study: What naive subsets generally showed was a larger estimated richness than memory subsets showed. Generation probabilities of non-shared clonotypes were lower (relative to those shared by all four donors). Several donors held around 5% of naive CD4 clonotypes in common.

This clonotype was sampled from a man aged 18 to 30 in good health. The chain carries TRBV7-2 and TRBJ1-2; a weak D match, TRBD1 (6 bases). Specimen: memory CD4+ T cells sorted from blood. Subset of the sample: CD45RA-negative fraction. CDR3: CASSLEPGAGYGYTF. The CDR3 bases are TGTGCCAGCAGCTTAGAACCGGGGGCAGGATATGGCTACACCTTC.